This is a list of T cell receptor beta chains from one sample in a study of OX40 agonist ivuxolimab in advanced cancers. The protocol was immunoSEQ multiplex PCR, while the TCRdb copy is restricted to in-frame clones and leaves out a portion. Seen here are fewer than 80,000 clones, around 83% observed once, and the top ten hold 0.9% to 1.4%. The sample consisted of CD4+ or CD8+ T cells sorted from blood, taken in a trial of the OX40 agonist ivuxolimab. The receptors here all came from an adult with an advanced solid tumor such as melanoma, head and neck, liver or kidney cancer. Both conserved end residues are part of each CDR3. A D gene is named only where the DNA matches it firmly. Size tells how often a clone was seen (once, few, many) or the class of an expanded clone, and some rows leave it out.

j_gene,d_gene,v_gene,abundance,CDR3aa,CDR3nt
TRBJ2-3,TRBD2,TRBV9,once,CASSVDMRGVGNTQYF,TGTGCCAGCAGCGTAGACATGCGGGGGGTCGGAAATACGCAGTATTTT
TRBJ1-1,TRBD1,TRBV5-4,.,CASSWGQGDTEAFF,TGTGCCAGCAGCTGGGGACAGGGGGACACTGAAGCTTTCTTT
TRBJ1-6,TRBD1,TRBV10-3,.,CAISMTGGNSPLHF,TGTGCCATCAGCATGACAGGGGGGAATTCACCCCTCCACTTT
TRBJ1-2,TRBD1,TRBV5-6,.,CASSFRTGSGYTF,TGTGCCAGCAGCTTCCGGACAGGCAGTGGCTACACCTTC
TRBJ1-2,.,TRBV23-1,.,CASSQPREDGYGYTF,TGCGCCAGCAGTCAACCTCGGGAGGATGGGTATGGCTACACCTTC
TRBJ1-5,.,TRBV29-1,.,CSVGDIGSTNQPQHF,TGCAGCGTTGGGGACATTGGTTCTACAAATCAGCCCCAGCATTTT
TRBJ1-5,.,TRBV15,.,CATSMGYQPQHF,TGTGCCACCAGCATGGGGTACCAGCCCCAGCATTTT
TRBJ2-1,TRBD2,TRBV4-1,.,CASSQIAGSSYNEQFF,TGCGCCAGCAGCCAAATAGCGGGGAGCTCCTACAATGAGCAGTTCTTC
TRBJ1-2,.,TRBV6-5,many,CATRTPQTAYYGYTF,TGTGCCACCCGAACACCCCAGACAGCCTACTATGGCTACACCTTC
TRBJ1-1,.,TRBV28,.,CASSLRGIVNTEAFF,TGTGCCAGCAGCCTCAGGGGTATTGTGAACACTGAAGCTTTCTTT
TRBJ1-2,TRBD1,TRBV19,.,CASRADRVHGYTF,TGTGCCAGTAGAGCCGACAGGGTCCATGGCTACACCTTC
TRBJ1-5,.,TRBV29-1,.,CSVRTRNNQPQHF,TGCAGCGTTCGGACACGGAACAATCAGCCCCAGCATTTT
TRBJ2-7,TRBD2,TRBV19,.,CASSGGLASYEQYF,TGTGCCAGTAGTGGGGGACTAGCGTCCTACGAGCAGTACTTC
TRBJ2-3,.,TRBV6-6,once,CASSYSGAGTDTQYF,TGTGCCAGCAGTTACTCAGGGGCTGGCACAGATACGCAGTATTTT